A selection of T cell receptor beta chains follows, all from one sample in a study of shared clonotypes between healthy human individuals. The table came from immunoSEQ multiplex PCR; TCRdb's copy has only in-frame clones and leaves some out. Here the sample spans roughly 2,000,000 clones, about 94% being singletons. Sequencing was done on a sample of naive CD8+ T cells from PBMCs. These TCRs come from a man younger than 35 in good health. Some clones in this sample may be carry-over from other donors' samples. Both conserved end residues are part of each CDR3. The D gene is left open where the match is weak. Clone size is shown for a subset of rows, as once, few, many or a class of expanded clone.

>TRBV27|-|TRBJ1-2|-
CASSPSDGPVNYGYTF
TGTGCCAGCAGTCCCTCTGACGGACCCGTTAACTATGGCTACACCTTC
>TRBV10-3|once|TRBJ1-3|-
CAISDPGTTGNTIYF
TGTGCCATCAGCGACCCCGGGACAACTGGGAACACCATATATTTT
>TRBV2|-|TRBJ2-3|TRBD2
CASRAQLAATDTQYF
TGTGCCAGCAGAGCTCAACTAGCGGCCACAGATACGCAGTATTTT
>TRBV21-1|-|TRBJ2-5|-
CASSKVWRRDRAPETQYF
TGTGCCAGCAGCAAAGTGTGGCGCCGGGACAGGGCACCCGAGACCCAGTACTTC
>TRBV10-3|-|TRBJ2-1|-
CATGERGGVDEQFF
TGTGCCACAGGAGAAAGGGGAGGTGTCGATGAGCAGTTCTTC
>TRBV27|-|TRBJ1-5|TRBD1
CASSIRQGRGNQPQHF
TGTGCCAGCAGTATACGACAGGGGCGAGGAAATCAGCCCCAGCATTTT
>TRBV9|-|TRBJ2-1|TRBD2
CASSVVPSGVLNEQFF
TGTGCCAGCAGCGTAGTTCCTAGCGGGGTCTTGAATGAGCAGTTCTTC
>TRBV29-1|-|TRBJ2-4|-
CSVRGGDGIQYF
TGCAGCGTGAGGGGGGGCGATGGCATTCAGTACTTC
>TRBV27|-|TRBJ2-7|-
CASSPGAVPYEQYF
TGTGCCAGCAGCCCAGGGGCGGTCCCCTACGAGCAGTACTTC
>TRBV15|-|TRBJ2-3|-
CATSSPADTQYF
TGTGCCACCAGCAGCCCGGCAGATACGCAGTATTTT
>TRBV28|-|TRBJ2-2|-
CASSLSGVNTGELFF
TGTGCCAGCAGTTTATCGGGAGTAAACACCGGGGAGCTGTTTTTT
>TRBV27|few|TRBJ1-1|-
CASSLSVGAEVSEAFF
TGTGCCAGCAGTTTATCAGTGGGGGCGGAAGTTAGTGAAGCTTTCTTT
>TRBV15|-|TRBJ2-7|-
CATSFGLTEYEQYF
TGTGCCACCAGCTTCGGGTTGACAGAATACGAGCAGTACTTC
>TRBV11-2|-|TRBJ2-1|TRBD2
CASSLPAGLVGNEQFF
TGTGCCAGCAGCTTACCGGCGGGACTAGTGGGCAATGAGCAGTTCTTC
>TRBV9|-|TRBJ1-2|TRBD1
CASSEGANHGYRYGYTF
TGTGCCAGCAGCGAGGGGGCCAATCATGGGTATCGGTATGGCTACACCTTC
>TRBV4-1|-|TRBJ2-7|-
CASSQGQPYEQYF
TGCGCCAGCAGCCAAGGACAGCCCTACGAGCAGTACTTC
>TRBV27|-|TRBJ2-3|TRBD2
CASSPLAGDTDTQYF
TGTGCCAGCAGTCCACTAGCGGGAGACACAGATACGCAGTATTTT
>TRBV7-3|once|TRBJ1-3|-
CASSLIGSGNTIYF
TGTGCCAGCAGCTTAATAGGCTCTGGAAACACCATATATTTT
>TRBV7-3|-|TRBJ1-1|-
CASSYGYNTEAFF
TGTGCCAGCAGCTACGGCTACAACACTGAAGCTTTCTTT
>TRBV9|-|TRBJ2-1|TRBD2
CASSVVASGGYNEQFF
TGTGCCAGCAGCGTAGTAGCTAGCGGGGGCTACAATGAGCAGTTCTTC
>TRBV28|-|TRBJ2-3|TRBD2
CASSPTSGRVNTQYF
TGTGCCAGCAGCCCCACTAGCGGGAGGGTCAATACGCAGTATTTT
>TRBV27|-|TRBJ2-1|-
CASSGKLVFNEQFF
TGTGCCAGCAGCGGAAAATTGGTGTTCAATGAGCAGTTCTTC
>TRBV27|-|TRBJ2-7|TRBD2
CASSKREALDEQYF
TGTGCCAGCAGTAAGCGGGAGGCTCTCGACGAGCAGTACTTC
>TRBV6-5|-|TRBJ1-2|-
CASSPTGGGNGYTF
TGTGCCAGCAGCCCGACAGGTGGGGGGAATGGCTACACCTTC
>TRBV10-3|few|TRBJ1-1|-
CAIGFGTEAFF
TGTGCCATCGGGTTCGGAACTGAAGCTTTCTTT
>TRBV7-2|-|TRBJ2-7|TRBD1
CASSTGQGTLREQYF
TGTGCCAGCAGCACAGGACAGGGGACCCTTCGGGAGCAGTACTTC
>TRBV19|-|TRBJ2-2|TRBD1
CATKSDRDNGELFF
TGTGCCACGAAATCGGACAGGGATAACGGGGAGCTGTTTTTT
>TRBV18|-|TRBJ1-3|-
CASSPITGTGNTIYF
TGTGCCAGCTCACCGATAACAGGGACTGGAAACACCATATATTTT
>TRBV25-1|-|TRBJ2-5|TRBD1
CASSLGTGQETQYF
TGTGCCAGCAGTCTCGGGACAGGACAAGAGACCCAGTACTTC